One and the same sample provided the 17 T cell receptor beta chains below, sequenced in a study of blood T cell repertoires in COVID-19. Assay used: immunoSEQ multiplex PCR; TCRdb lists only in-frame clones, some missing. This table has some 310,000 clones, about nine tenths appearing once. The sample consisted of peripheral blood. The receptors here all came from a man aged 45-65 years with active or convalescent COVID-19.

This clone has just a few counts. The gene calls are TRBV4-2 and TRBJ2-7, with D perhaps matching TRBD1 (5 bases). V dropped 0 bases and J dropped 1 base, with 13 bases sitting between them. In germline, CDR1 is LGHNA, CDR2 YNFKEQ. This CDR3 is 16 amino acids long. The CDR3 spells CASSQDGYRSSYEQYF. CDR3 sequence (DNA): TGTGCCAGCAGCCAAGATGGTTACAGGTCATCCTACGAGCAGTACTTC.

This clone was counted once. This sequence joins TRBV10-3 and TRBJ2-7; 9 bases map to TRBD1. The CDR3 sequence is 15 residues long. CDR1 is ENHRY and CDR2 is SYGVKD in the germline V gene. J lost 2 bases, V lost 3 bases, and 5 bases had no gene match. CDR3 amino acids: CAISDTGTGTYEQYF. CDR3 DNA sequence: TGTGCCATCAGTGATACCGGGACAGGGACCTACGAGCAGTACTTC.

In regard to this clone: The same CDR3 is also encoded by other DNA sequences in this sample. This chain connects TRBV28 to TRBJ1-4; TRBD1 agrees at 11 bases. CDR3 length: 16 amino acids. Germline CDR1 reads MDHEN; CDR2 reads SYDVKM. J gave up 8 bases and V 5 bases, and 10 bases lay outside the gene matches. The DNA of the CDR3 is TGTGCCAGCAGTCCCCGCCCCGGACAGGGGGCAGAAAAACTGTTTTTT. Translation: CASSPRPGQGAEKLFF.

This clone was observed many times. The J gene is TRBJ2-2, the V gene TRBV27, with D unclear. The germline CDR1 and CDR2 sequences are MNHEY and SMNVEV (reference sequence). Trimming stripped 3 bases from V and 5 bases from J, with 16 bases between. The CDR3 is 16 residues long. CDR3 in amino acids: CASSLFSLGSTGELFF. The CDR3 DNA reads as TGTGCCAGCAGTTTGTTTAGCCTGGGTTCGACCGGGGAGCTGTTTTTT.

The V gene is TRBV28, the J gene TRBJ1-1, with 7 bases matching TRBD1. Per germline, CDR1 MDHEN and CDR2 SYDVKM. This CDR3 region has 15 residues. V dropped 3 bases and J dropped 1; count of bases not matched to a gene: 5. CDR3 sequence (DNA): TGTGCCAGCAGTTTGGGGACAGAGTGGAACACTGAAGCTTTCTTT. It codes for CASSLGTEWNTEAFF.

This chain joins TRBV29-1 and TRBJ1-1; D is undetermined. The CDR3 has 12 amino acids. Germline values: CDR1 SQVTM, CDR2 ANQGSEA. V gave up 5 bases and J gave up 0 bases, with 7 bases separating them. The CDR3 sequence is CSVWELNTEAFF. CDR3 nucleotides: TGCAGCGTTTGGGAGCTGAACACTGAAGCTTTCTTT.

V and J are TRBV28 and TRBJ1-2; possible D gene TRBD1, 6 bases. The CDR3 runs 14 residues. Germline lookup yields CDR1 MDHEN and CDR2 SYDVKM. Trimming cost V 3 bases and J 2 bases, with 10 bases left between them. In DNA form, the CDR3 reads TGTGCCAGCAGTTTGAGACAGGTCAACTATGGCTACACCTTC. Translating it yields CASSLRQVNYGYTF.

V usage is TRBV7-2 and J usage is TRBJ2-3; possible D gene TRBD2, 6 bases. The V end was cut by 5 bases, the J end by 0 bases, with 15 bases between. The germline V gene has CDR1 SGHTA and CDR2 FQGNSA. CDR3 length: 16 residues. The DNA for the CDR3 is TGTGCCAGCAGCACGGCCGGGACTTCTAGCACAGATACGCAGTATTTT. The encoded protein is CASSTAGTSSTDTQYF. Using reference TRBV7-2 and TRBJ2-3 for the parts outside the CDR3, the full variable domain is GAGVSQSPSNKVTEKGKDVELRCDPISGHTALYWYRQSLGQGLEFLIYFQGNSAPDKSGLPSDRFSAERTGGSVSTLTIQRTQQEDSAVYLCASSTAGTSSTDTQYFGPGTRLTVL.

The chain joins TRBV7-2 to TRBJ1-1; 7 bases are shared with TRBD1. Losses at the gene ends were 5 bases for V and 2 bases for J; bases not matched to a gene: 5. This CDR3 has 14 residues. Germline loops: CDR1 SGHTA, CDR2 FQGNSA. The CDR3 DNA follows: TGTGCCAGCAGCCGTGGACAGGTAAACACTGAAGCTTTCTTT. It yields the protein CASSRGQVNTEAFF.

J is TRBJ2-1 and V is TRBV7-3, with D maybe TRBD2 (6 bases). The CDR3 runs 15 residues. Germline lookup yields CDR1 SGHTA and CDR2 FQGTGA. Deletions cut 4 bases from V and 0 bases from J, with 10 bases between. The CDR3, as DNA: TGTGCCAGCAGCTCCCGGGGGAGCTCCTACAATGAGCAGTTCTTC. Encoded protein: CASSSRGSSYNEQFF.

The chain carries TRBV5-1 and TRBJ2-7; the D gene is possibly TRBD1 (5 bases). Trimming took 7 bases from V and 0 from J, leaving 14 bases between them. Germline V lookup: CDR1 SGHRS, CDR2 YFSETQ. There are 14 residues in the CDR3. The CDR3 sequence is CASSDSTNSYEQYF. CDR3 bases: TGCGCCAGCTCAGACAGCACAAACTCCTACGAGCAGTACTTC. Full variable domain (remainder filled in from reference TRBV5-1 and TRBJ2-7): KAGVTQTPRYLIKTRGQQVTLSCSPISGHRSVSWYQQTPGQGLQFLFEYFSETQRNKGNFPGRFSGRQFSNSRSEMNVSTLELGDSALYLCASSDSTNSYEQYFGPGTRLTVT.

The chain couples TRBV7-9 to TRBJ2-7; D is perhaps TRBD1 (6 bases). V lost 1 base to trimming and J lost 3 bases, with 13 bases between them. Germline V gene sequence: CDR1 SEHNR, CDR2 FQNEAQ (reference sequence). The CDR3 is made up of 15 amino acids. The CDR3 coding sequence is TGTGCCAGCAGCTTAGAACCCATAGGGGGCTACGAGCAGTACTTC. This codes for CASSLEPIGGYEQYF.

The rearrangement links TRBV7-9 to TRBJ1-3; D unresolved. Trimming removed 5 bases from V and 0 bases from J, with 8 bases in between. Per the germline V gene, CDR1 is SEHNR and CDR2 is FQNEAQ (reference sequence). The CDR3 spans 14 residues. The CDR3 reads CASSPRYSGNTIYF. The CDR3 DNA sequence: TGTGCCAGCAGCCCCCGTTACTCTGGAAACACCATATATTTT.

The genes are TRBV24-1 and TRBJ2-3; no clear D. V shed 1 base and J shed 8 bases, with 21 bases lying between them. The germline V gene encodes CDR1 KGHDR and CDR2 SFDVKD. This CDR3 contains 17 residues. CDR3 sequence (DNA): TGTGCCACCAGTGATTTCCTACTTATATTGTGGAGAGGTACGCAGTATTTT. It yields the protein CATSDFLLILWRGTQYF.

The chain links TRBV28 to TRBJ2-2; TRBD1 might be the D (6 bases). The CDR3 is made up of 16 amino acids. Germline V gene data show CDR1 as MDHEN and CDR2 as SYDVKM. The ends were cut back, 2 bases at V and 0 bases at J, with 10 bases in the middle. CDR3 residues: CASSLMTGANTGELFF. CDR3 nucleotide sequence: TGTGCCAGCAGTTTAATGACAGGCGCGAACACCGGGGAGCTGTTTTTT.

The chain couples TRBV10-3 to TRBJ1-2; the D gene is possibly TRBD1 (5 bases). V lost 3 bases, J lost 5 bases, and 22 bases lay in between. The CDR3 contains 17 residues. The germline V gene has CDR1 ENHRY and CDR2 SYGVKD. CDR3: CAISDPTGGEMGYGYTF. In DNA form, the CDR3 reads TGTGCCATCAGTGACCCGACGGGAGGGGAAATGGGTTATGGCTACACCTTC.

V gene TRBV5-1 combines with J gene TRBJ1-1; TRBD1 might be the D (6 bases). The CDR3 sequence is 16 residues long. Germline loops: CDR1 SGHRS, CDR2 YFSETQ. Trimming took off 3 bases at V and 0 bases at J, with 15 bases between the two ends. The CDR3 loop reads CASSSRPRDMNTEAFF. The DNA of the CDR3 is TGCGCCAGCAGCTCGAGGCCAAGGGACATGAACACTGAAGCTTTCTTT.